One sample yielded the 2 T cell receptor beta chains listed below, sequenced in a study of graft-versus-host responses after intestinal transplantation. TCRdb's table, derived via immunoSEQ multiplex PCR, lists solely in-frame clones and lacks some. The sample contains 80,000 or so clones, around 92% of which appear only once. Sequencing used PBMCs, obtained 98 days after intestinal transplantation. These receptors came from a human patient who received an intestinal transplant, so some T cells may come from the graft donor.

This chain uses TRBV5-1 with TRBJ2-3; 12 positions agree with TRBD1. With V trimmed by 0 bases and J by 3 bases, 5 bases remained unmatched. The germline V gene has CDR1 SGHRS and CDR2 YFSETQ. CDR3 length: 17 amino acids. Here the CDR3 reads CASSLVGQGARTDTQYF. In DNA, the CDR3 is TGCGCCAGCAGCTTGGTGGGACAGGGGGCAAGGACAGATACGCAGTATTTT.

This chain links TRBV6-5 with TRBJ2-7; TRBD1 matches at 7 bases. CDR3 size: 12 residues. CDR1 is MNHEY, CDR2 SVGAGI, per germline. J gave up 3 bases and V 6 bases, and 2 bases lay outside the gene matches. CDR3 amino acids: CASRSGGYEQYF. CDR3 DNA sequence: TGTGCCAGCAGATCAGGGGGCTACGAGCAGTACTTC.